These 27 T cell receptor beta chains share one sample of origin, sequenced in a study of Graves' ophthalmopathy and Graves' hyperthyroidism. The TCR beta CDR3 regions underwent amplification from RNA transcripts. The workflow started with a first-round RT-PCR run with HTBI primers and then moved on to a second-round multiplex PCR. Each CDR3 protein is one row after TCRdb ran MiXCR on the multiplex PCR reads. The sample holds about 1.2 million distinct CDR3 sequences, 35% to 40% seen once. The sample taken for sequencing was peripheral blood or thyroid tissue (not recorded which). The receptors shown here come from an adult man with Graves' hyperthyroidism.

This clonotype was seen many times. The V call is TRBV5-1, the J call TRBJ2-7; D gene unclear. Germline CDR1 and CDR2: SGHRS and YFSETQ. CDR3 length equals 12 residues. Trimming removed 0 bases from V and 6 bases from J, with 7 bases in between. The CDR3 sequence: CASSLGKTEQYF. The CDR3 DNA reads as TGCGCCAGCAGCTTGGGGAAAACCGAGCAGTACTTC.

This clonotype has only one observation. This rearrangement joins TRBV10-2 to TRBJ1-1; D call uncertain. V was cut by 2 bases and J by 2 bases, with 12 bases left in between. Germline V lookup: CDR1 WSHSY, CDR2 SAAADI. The CDR3 spans 15 residues. CDR3 protein: CASSEPRTVNTEAFF. The CDR3 bases are TGCGCCAGCAGTGAGCCACGGACTGTCAACACTGAAGCTTTCTTT.

V is TRBV5-1 and J is TRBJ2-2; D is unresolved. This CDR3 is 15 amino acids long. Germline CDR1 and CDR2: SGHRS and YFSETQ. The V end lost 0 bases, the J end lost 0 bases, and 6 bases lay between the germline ends. The CDR3 reads CASSLESPNTGELFF. The CDR3 bases are TGCGCCAGCAGCTTGGAGAGCCCGAACACCGGGGAGCTGTTTTTT.

V gene TRBV27 combines with J gene TRBJ1-2; D uncertain. Trimming took 6 bases from V and 2 from J, leaving 16 bases between them. The germline V gene has CDR1 MNHEY and CDR2 SMNVEV (reference sequence). The CDR3 extends over 15 amino acids. CDR3 in amino acids: CASSPKPGANYGYTF. The CDR3, as DNA: TGTGCCAGCAGCCCGAAACCGGGCGCGAACTATGGCTACACCTTC.

The chain combines TRBV4-3 with TRBJ1-3; no clear D. Deletions cut 1 base from V and 4 bases from J, with 8 bases between. The CDR3 consists of 14 residues. CDR1 and CDR2 from the germline V gene are LGHNA and YSLEER. The CDR3 region is CASSQAPPGNTIYF. The DNA for the CDR3 is TGCGCCAGCAGCCAAGCCCCACCGGGAAACACCATATATTTT.

V usage is TRBV5-8 and J usage is TRBJ1-2; TRBD1 matches at 10 bases. The germline CDR1 and CDR2 sequences are SGHTS and YDEGEE. V shed 4 bases, J shed 4 bases, and the junction held 7 bases outside the gene matches. This CDR3 contains 15 residues. The CDR3 DNA sequence: TGTGCCAGCAGCGGCCGGGACAGGGGCTTCTATGGCTACACCTTC. The encoded protein is CASSGRDRGFYGYTF.

The chain employs TRBV7-9 and TRBJ2-2; D is undetermined. The CDR3 extends over 12 amino acids. Trimming pared 5 bases from V and 9 bases from J, leaving 10 bases between. Germline-derived CDR1 and CDR2 are SEHNR and FQNEAQ (reference sequence). This chain's CDR3 is CASSAFRRELFF. For the CDR3, the DNA is TGTGCCAGCAGCGCTTTCCGTCGGGAGCTGTTTTTT.

This clonotype appeared a few times. A much larger clone lies one base from this, so it may be a read error. Written as DNA, the CDR3 is TGCAGTGGGCAGCGGGGGGTGGGAGAGACCCAGTACTTC. It translates to CSGQRGVGETQYF. The rearrangement joins TRBV20-1 to TRBJ2-5; 9 bases are a match to TRBD2. The CDR3 has 13 residues. Trimming removed 7 bases from V and 4 bases from J; junction bases left unmatched: 7. Germline assignment: CDR1 DFQATT and CDR2 SNEGSKA (reference sequence).

The chain recombines TRBV29-1 with TRBJ2-5, with 8 positions matching TRBD2. The CDR3 extends over 13 amino acids. Germline lookup yields CDR1 SQVTM and CDR2 ANQGSEA. The V segment lost 1 base and the J segment 6 bases; nucleotides outside the gene matches: 4. The CDR3 sequence: CSVEVAGKKTQYF. In DNA form, the CDR3 reads TGCAGCGTTGAAGTAGCGGGGAAGAAGACCCAGTACTTC. The entire variable domain, with the rest obtained from reference TRBV29-1 and TRBJ2-5, is as follows: SAVISQKPSRDICQRGTSLTIQCQVDSQVTMMFWYRQQPGQSLTLIATANQGSEATYESGFVIDKFPISRPNLTFSTLTVSNMSPEDSSIYLCSVEVAGKKTQYFGPGTRLLVL.

The rearrangement uses TRBV12-3 or TRBV12-4 and TRBJ2-2; TRBD2 might be the D (6 bases). V lost 5 bases, J lost 6 bases, and 16 bases lay in between. This CDR3 is 15 amino acids long. The CDR3 sequence is CASSERIRGSGELFF. The DNA of the CDR3 is TGTGCCAGCAGTGAGAGAATTCGGGGGTCCGGGGAGCTGTTTTTT.

V is TRBV5-5 and J is TRBJ2-2, with TRBD2 as a possible D gene (5 bases). CDR1 SGHKS and CDR2 YYEKEE come from the germline V gene (reference sequence). The CDR3 has 17 residues. The V and J ends lost 1 base and 1 base respectively, with 14 bases between them. CDR3 residues: CASSLHPGKKNTGELFF. CDR3 DNA: TGTGCCAGCAGCTTGCATCCGGGGAAGAAGAACACCGGGGAGCTGTTTTTT.

This clonotype was detected many times. This chain connects TRBV19 to TRBJ1-1; D ambiguous. CDR3 length equals 13 residues. Per germline, CDR1 LNHDA and CDR2 SQIVND (reference sequence). V was shortened by 8 bases and J by 0 bases, with 10 bases between the two germline ends. CDR3 coding DNA: TGTGCCAGTCGGCCAGACATGAACACTGAAGCTTTCTTT. Amino acid sequence: CASRPDMNTEAFF.

In its sample, this clonotype was seen a few times. The chain is built from TRBV7-8 and TRBJ2-7, with TRBD1 as a possible D gene (6 bases). Trimming took off 5 bases at V and 3 bases at J, with 17 bases between the two ends. This CDR3 is built from 15 residues. CDR1 is SGHVS and CDR2 is FQNEAQ in the germline V gene. CDR3 loop: CASSPALQGLYEQYF. In DNA form, the CDR3 reads TGTGCCAGCAGCCCCGCCCTACAGGGTCTCTACGAGCAGTACTTC. Complete variable domain (other parts from reference TRBV7-8 and TRBJ2-7): GAGVSQSPRYKVAKRGQDVALRCDPISGHVSLFWYQQALGQGPEFLTYFQNEAQLDKSGLPSDRFFAERPEGSVSTLKIQRTQQEDSAVYLCASSPALQGLYEQYFGPGTRLTVT.

The table lists this clonotype with many counts. The chain combines TRBV7-2 with TRBJ2-7, with no clear D. The V and J ends lost 2 bases and 3 bases respectively, with 14 bases between them. In germline, CDR1 is SGHTA, CDR2 FQGNSA. The CDR3 extends over 15 amino acids. The CDR3 spells CASSLTGGHHYEQYF. The CDR3 DNA reads as TGTGCCAGCAGCTTAACGGGTGGGCATCACTACGAGCAGTACTTC.

About this clonotype itself: This may stem from a read error, because a much larger clone lies one nucleotide away. The chain carries TRBV11-2 and TRBJ2-2; D may be TRBD2 (6 bases). The CDR3 covers 14 residues. The V gene's germline CDR1 is SGHAT and CDR2 FQNNGV. CDR3 protein: CASSSEKNTGEVFF. CDR3 nucleotide sequence: TGTGCCAGCAGCTCCGAAAAGAACACCGGGGAGGTGTTTTTT.

The gene calls are TRBV27 and TRBJ2-5; D not certain. Between the trimmed V and J ends, which lost 5 bases and 5 bases, there was a span of 12 bases. Per germline, CDR1 MNHEY and CDR2 SMNVEV (reference sequence). This CDR3 comprises 13 residues. This CDR3 reads CASSRTGMETQYF. DNA for the CDR3: TGTGCCAGCAGTCGTACGGGTATGGAGACCCAGTACTTC.

Many counts were recorded for this clonotype. V is TRBV9 and J is TRBJ1-1; no clear D gene. The CDR3 sequence is 13 residues long. Deletions cut 2 bases from V and 4 bases from J, with 9 bases between. Germline V gene data show CDR1 as SGDLS and CDR2 as YYNGEE. In nucleotides, the CDR3 is TGTGCCAGCAGCGTCCGCGCGGGCACTGAAGCTTTCTTT. This translates into CASSVRAGTEAFF.

This clonotype appeared a few times. The chain has TRBV6-4 and TRBJ2-5, with TRBD1 matching over 12 bases. This CDR3 comprises 16 residues. Germline assignment: CDR1 MRHNA and CDR2 SNTAGT. V was clipped by 2 bases and J by 5 bases; unmatched bases: 6. The CDR3 spells CASSDGTGGAGETQYF. CDR3 bases: TGTGCCAGCAGTGACGGGACAGGGGGCGCGGGGGAGACCCAGTACTTC.

The V and J genes are TRBV4-1 and TRBJ1-5; tentatively, D is TRBD1 (6 bases). The CDR3 is made up of 16 amino acids. The germline gives CDR1 MGHRA, CDR2 YSYEKL. Trimming shortened V by 0 bases and J by 4 bases, and 13 bases separated the two germline ends. The CDR3 region is CASSQERGARNQPQHF. DNA of the CDR3: TGCGCCAGCAGCCAAGAGCGGGGGGCAAGGAATCAGCCCCAGCATTTT.

The genes are TRBV12-3 or TRBV12-4 and TRBJ2-7, with 11 nucleotides matching TRBD1. The length of the CDR3 is 15 residues. Trimming removed 7 bases from V and 4 bases from J; junction bases left unmatched: 9. The DNA of the CDR3 is TGTGCCAGCACTACACAGGGACAGGGGGGATACGAGCAGTACTTC. Its translation: CASTTQGQGGYEQYF.

About this clonotype itself: A much bigger clone sits one base away, suggesting this may be a read error. V and J are TRBV2 and TRBJ1-5; D might be TRBD1 (6 bases). Germline V lookup: CDR1 SNHLY, CDR2 FYNNEI. Between the trimmed V and J ends, which lost 7 bases and 3 bases, there was a span of 16 bases. The CDR3 runs 15 residues. The CDR3, as DNA: TGTGCCAGCAACCCGAGGGGGTACGACAATCAGCCCCAGCATTTT. This translates into CASNPRGYDNQPQHF. The variable domain in full, completed from reference TRBV2 and TRBJ1-5, reads EPEVTQTPSHQVTQMGQEVILRCVPISNHLYFYWYRQILGQKVEFLVSFYNNEISEKSEIFDDQFSVERPDGSNFTLKIRSTKLEDSAMYFCASNPRGYDNQPQHFGDGTRLSIL.

At least ten counts were recorded for this clonotype. Mismatch with germline at one junction end may stem from a read error. V gene TRBV10-3 combines with J gene TRBJ2-7; TRBD2 is a possible D gene (6 bases). Germline CDR1 reads ENHRY; CDR2 reads SYGVKD. There are 15 residues in the CDR3. The CDR3 is CASSGFPGLPYEQYF. In DNA form, the CDR3 reads TGTGCCAGCAGTGGATTCCCGGGACTTCCCTACGAGCAGTACTTC.

Comment on this clonotype: An end of the junction differs from the germline gene, which may be a read error. J is TRBJ2-7 and V is TRBV24-1, with a possible D match to TRBD1 (5 bases). CDR1 is KGHDR and CDR2 is SFDVKD in the germline V gene. The length of the CDR3 is 19 residues. CDR3 in amino acids: CASSYSLGQGDGRPYEQYF. The CDR3 DNA sequence: TGTGCCAGCAGTTACTCGTTGGGTCAGGGCGATGGGCGCCCCTACGAGCAGTACTTC.

This clonotype came up many times. For the CDR3, the DNA is TGTGCCATCCTCCAGGCAGGGGGATACGAGCAGTACTTC. Translated: CAILQAGGYEQYF. The chain carries TRBV10-3 and TRBJ2-7, with TRBD1 identical over 7 bases. Germline trimming cut 8 bases from V and 4 bases from J; bases unmatched to any gene: 8. The CDR3 has 13 amino acids. The germline gives CDR1 ENHRY, CDR2 SYGVKD.

This clonotype was picked up a small number of times. The DNA is left out, because the CDR3 cannot be placed on it with certainty; the CDR3 is given as TCRdb lists it. The gene calls are TRBV19 and TRBJ1-1. The CDR3 has 14 residues if both end residues are counted. CDR1 is LNHDA, CDR2 SQIVND, per germline (reference sequence). The CDR3 here is CASTSDGVGTEAFF.

As regards this clonotype: A much larger clone lies one base from this, so it may be a read error. The chain combines TRBV19 with TRBJ2-7, with 8 bases that match TRBD1. Per the germline V gene, CDR1 is LNHDA and CDR2 is SQIVND (reference sequence). V dropped 7 bases and J dropped 5; count of bases not matched to a gene: 13. This CDR3 comprises 15 residues. As DNA, the CDR3 is TGTGCCAGTAATACCCGACATTCGACAGGGGACGAGCAGTACTTC. It encodes CASNTRHSTGDEQYF. Based on the CDR3 plus reference TRBV19 and TRBJ2-7, the full variable domain is DGGITQSPKYLFRKEGQNVTLSCEQNLNHDAMYWYRQDPGQGLRLIYYSQIVNDFQKGDIAEGYSVSREKKESFPLTVTSAQKNPTAFYLCASNTRHSTGDEQYFGPGTRLTVT.

This chain uses TRBV29-1 with TRBJ1-2; possible D gene TRBD1, 5 bases. The germline V and J ends were trimmed by 1 base and 2 bases, with 11 bases remaining between them. Germline V CDR1 and CDR2: SQVTM, ANQGSEA. CDR3 length equals 14 residues. CDR3 amino acids: CSVEARGDNYGYTF. The CDR3 bases are TGCAGCGTTGAAGCCCGGGGGGACAACTATGGCTACACCTTC.